The source of this T cell receptor (beta chain) is a study of PD-1 blockade in mismatch repair-deficient tumors. Whole-study context: Enrolled about 2012-2016, patients had progressing, pretreated mismatch repair-deficient cancers of about a dozen types. Overall study results and limits: After pembrolizumab, tumor-resident clones rose rapidly, then generally contracted before radiologic responses.

On this clone: What it recognizes is unknown.

Unmatched junction bases numbered 10, after V lost 0 bases and J lost 6 bases. Germline CDR1 reads SGHNT; CDR2 reads YYREEE (reference sequence). This CDR3 region has 17 residues. PCR or immunohistochemistry showed mismatch repair deficiency in every enrolled patient. TCR sequencing covered a few patients who responded to pembrolizumab. The protocol was immunoSEQ multiplex PCR, while the TCRdb copy is restricted to in-frame clones and leaves out a portion. The data show about 100,000 clones, roughly four fifths seen once. The starting material was peripheral blood, obtained less than 37 weeks after starting pembrolizumab. The chain is built from TRBV5-4 and TRBJ1-5; TRBD1 matches at 9 bases. The clonotype originates from an adult with mismatch repair-deficient cancer. The CDR3 DNA follows: TGTGCCAGCAGCTTGGCAACCGGGACAGGGCTTTTTCAGCCCCAGCATTTT. Translation gives CASSLATGTGLFQPQHF.